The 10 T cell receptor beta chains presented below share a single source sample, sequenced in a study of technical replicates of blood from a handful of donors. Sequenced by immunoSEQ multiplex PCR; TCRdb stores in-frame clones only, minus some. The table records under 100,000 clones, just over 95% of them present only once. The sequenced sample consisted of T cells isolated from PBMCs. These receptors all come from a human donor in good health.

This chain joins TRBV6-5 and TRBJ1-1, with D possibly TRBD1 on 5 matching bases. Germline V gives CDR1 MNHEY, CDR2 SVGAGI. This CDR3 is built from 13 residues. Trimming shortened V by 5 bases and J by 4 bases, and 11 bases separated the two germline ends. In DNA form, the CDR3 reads TGTGCCAGCAGTCTCACAGGAATCACTGAAGCTTTCTTT. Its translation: CASSLTGITEAFF.

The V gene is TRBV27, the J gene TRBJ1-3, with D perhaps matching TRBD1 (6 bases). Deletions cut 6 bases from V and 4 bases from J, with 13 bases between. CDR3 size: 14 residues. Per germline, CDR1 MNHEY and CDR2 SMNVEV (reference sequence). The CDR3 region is CASSSDSEGNTIYF. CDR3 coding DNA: TGTGCCAGCAGCTCGGACAGCGAGGGAAACACCATATATTTT.

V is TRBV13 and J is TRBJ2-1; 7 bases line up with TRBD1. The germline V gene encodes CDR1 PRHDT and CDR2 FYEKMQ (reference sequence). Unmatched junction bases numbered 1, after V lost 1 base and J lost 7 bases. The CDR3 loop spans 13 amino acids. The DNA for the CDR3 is TGTGCCAGCAGCTTAGAGGGGGCGAATGAGCAGTTCTTC. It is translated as CASSLEGANEQFF.

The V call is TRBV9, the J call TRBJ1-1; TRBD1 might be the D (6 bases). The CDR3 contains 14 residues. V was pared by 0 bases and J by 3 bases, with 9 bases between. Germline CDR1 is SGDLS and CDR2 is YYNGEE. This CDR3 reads CASSVDAGDTEAFF. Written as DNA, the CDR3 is TGTGCCAGCAGCGTAGATGCAGGGGACACTGAAGCTTTCTTT.

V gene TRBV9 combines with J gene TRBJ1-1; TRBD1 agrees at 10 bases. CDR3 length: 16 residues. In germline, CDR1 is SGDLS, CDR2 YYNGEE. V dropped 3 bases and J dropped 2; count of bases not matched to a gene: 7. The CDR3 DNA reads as TGTGCCAGCAGCGCCAAGCAGACAGGGGGCAACACTGAAGCTTTCTTT. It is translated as CASSAKQTGGNTEAFF.

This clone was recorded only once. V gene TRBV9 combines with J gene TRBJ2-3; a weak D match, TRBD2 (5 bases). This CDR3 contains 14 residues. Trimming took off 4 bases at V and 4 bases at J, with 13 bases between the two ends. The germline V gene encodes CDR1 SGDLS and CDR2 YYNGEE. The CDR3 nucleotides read TGTGCCAGCAGCTATGGACTGATTTCAGATACGCAGTATTTT. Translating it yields CASSYGLISDTQYF.

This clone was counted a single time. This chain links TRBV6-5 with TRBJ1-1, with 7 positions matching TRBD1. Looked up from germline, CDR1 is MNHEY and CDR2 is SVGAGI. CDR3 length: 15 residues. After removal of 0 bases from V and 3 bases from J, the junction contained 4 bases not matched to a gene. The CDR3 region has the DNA TGTGCCAGCAGTTACTCGATAAGGGGGCACACTGAAGCTTTCTTT. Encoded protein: CASSYSIRGHTEAFF.

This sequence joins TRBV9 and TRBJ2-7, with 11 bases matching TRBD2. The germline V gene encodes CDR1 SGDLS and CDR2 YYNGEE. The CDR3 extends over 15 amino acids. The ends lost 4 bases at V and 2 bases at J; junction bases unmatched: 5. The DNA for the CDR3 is TGTGCCAGCAGCCTGGGACTAGCGGTAACCTACGAGCAGTACTTC. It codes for CASSLGLAVTYEQYF. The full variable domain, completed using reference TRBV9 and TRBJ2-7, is DSGVTQTPKHLITATGQRVTLRCSPRSGDLSVYWYQQSLDQGLQFLIQYYNGEERAKGNILERFSAQQFPDLHSELNLSSLELGDSALYFCASSLGLAVTYEQYFGPGTRLTVT.

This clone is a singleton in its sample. The CDR3 DNA reads as TGTGCCTGGAGTGAGAACAGGGCCCAGCCCCAGCATTTT. Protein product: CAWSENRAQPQHF. The chain uses TRBV30 and TRBJ1-5, with D possibly being TRBD1 (6 bases). Germline lookup yields CDR1 GTSNPN and CDR2 SVGIG (reference sequence). This CDR3 contains 13 residues. V lost 1 base, J lost 7 bases, and 11 bases lay in between.

CDR3 DNA: TGTGCCAGCAGTGGACAGAGGATACATGGCTACACCTTC. Translation gives CASSGQRIHGYTF. The V gene is TRBV2, the J gene TRBJ1-2, with a tentative D call TRBD1 (5 bases). The germline V gene encodes CDR1 SNHLY and CDR2 FYNNEI. This CDR3 region has 13 residues. Trimming took 4 bases from V and 6 from J, leaving 12 bases between them. The complete variable domain, with remaining parts taken from reference TRBV2 and TRBJ1-2, reads EPEVTQTPSHQVTQMGQEVILRCVPISNHLYFYWYRQILGQKVEFLVSFYNNEISEKSEIFDDQFSVERPDGSNFTLKIRSTKLEDSAMYFCASSGQRIHGYTFGSGTRLTVV.